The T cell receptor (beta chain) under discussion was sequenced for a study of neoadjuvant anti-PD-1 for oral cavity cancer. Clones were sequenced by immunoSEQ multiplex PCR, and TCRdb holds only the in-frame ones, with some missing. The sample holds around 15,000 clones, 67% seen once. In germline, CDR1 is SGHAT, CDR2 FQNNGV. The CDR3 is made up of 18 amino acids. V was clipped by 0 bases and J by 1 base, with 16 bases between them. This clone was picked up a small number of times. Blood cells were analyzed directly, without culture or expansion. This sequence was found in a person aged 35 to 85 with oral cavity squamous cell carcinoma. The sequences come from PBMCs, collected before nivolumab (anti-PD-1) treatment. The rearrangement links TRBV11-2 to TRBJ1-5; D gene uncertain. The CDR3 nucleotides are TGTGCCAGCAGCTTAGATCCCGAGAGTTGGGGAAGCAATCAGCCCCAGCATTTT. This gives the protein CASSLDPESWGSNQPQHF.